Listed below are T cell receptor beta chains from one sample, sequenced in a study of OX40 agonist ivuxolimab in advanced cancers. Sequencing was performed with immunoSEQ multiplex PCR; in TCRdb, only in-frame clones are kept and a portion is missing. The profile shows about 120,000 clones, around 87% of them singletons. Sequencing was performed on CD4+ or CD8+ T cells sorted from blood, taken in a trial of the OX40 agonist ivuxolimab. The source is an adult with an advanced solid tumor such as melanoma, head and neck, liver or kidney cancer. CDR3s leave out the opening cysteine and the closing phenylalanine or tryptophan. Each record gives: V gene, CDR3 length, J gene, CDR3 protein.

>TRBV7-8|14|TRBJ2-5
ASSVARDTLRETQY
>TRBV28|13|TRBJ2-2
ASSFQRGNTGELF
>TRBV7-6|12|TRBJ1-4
ASSLGQGNEKLF
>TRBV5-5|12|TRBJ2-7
ASSRDRPREEQY
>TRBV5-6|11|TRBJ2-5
ASSLPSQETQY
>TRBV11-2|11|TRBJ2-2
ASSWLFRGELF
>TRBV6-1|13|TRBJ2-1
ASSGETSGGHEQF
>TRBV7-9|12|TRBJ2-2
ASSPQGGTGELF
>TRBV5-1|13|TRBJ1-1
ASSLGGTMNTEAF
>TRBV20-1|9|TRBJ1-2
SPGQGYGYT
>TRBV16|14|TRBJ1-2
ASSQLPGQGNYGYT
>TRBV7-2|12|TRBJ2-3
ASNPGQSTDTQY
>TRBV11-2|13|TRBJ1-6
ASSFGNSYNSPLH
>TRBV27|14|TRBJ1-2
ASSPREGRIDYGYT
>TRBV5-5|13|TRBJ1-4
ASSLLRGVNEKLF
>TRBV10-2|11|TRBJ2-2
ASSEPSVRELF
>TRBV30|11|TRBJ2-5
ASEQGGSGTQY
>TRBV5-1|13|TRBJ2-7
ASSSRGSGVYEQY
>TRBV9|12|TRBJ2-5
ASSPMGPQETQY
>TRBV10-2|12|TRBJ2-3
ASMSGVGTDTQY
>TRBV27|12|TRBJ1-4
ASTRGGLNEKLF
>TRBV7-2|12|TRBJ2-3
ASRLAGGPDTQY
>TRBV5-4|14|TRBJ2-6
ASSPDSDSGANVLT
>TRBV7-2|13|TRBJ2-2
ASSPPAGGTGELF
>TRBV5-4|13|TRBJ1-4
ASSFQGAGNEKLF
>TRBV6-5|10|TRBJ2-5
ASGRGQETQY
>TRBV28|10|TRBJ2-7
ASRDGAYEQY
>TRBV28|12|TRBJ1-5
ASSSGAINQPQH
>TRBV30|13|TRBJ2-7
AWSAGTGLGGEQY
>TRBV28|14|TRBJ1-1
ASRLADGGASTEAF
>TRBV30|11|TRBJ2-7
AWTQRGAHEQY
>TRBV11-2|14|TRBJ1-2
ASSLGGGRGNYGYT
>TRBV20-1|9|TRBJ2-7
SAKGFGEQY
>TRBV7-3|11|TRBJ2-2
ASSMLNTGELF
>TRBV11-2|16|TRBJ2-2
ASSLDEWGRVNTGELF
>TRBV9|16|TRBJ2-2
ASSVASSGGLNTGELF
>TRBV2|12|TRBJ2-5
ASERTGGAETQY
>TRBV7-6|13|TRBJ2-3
ASSSGGRGTDTQY
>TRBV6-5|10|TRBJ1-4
ASSYSNEKLF
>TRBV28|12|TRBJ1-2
ASSSPTRPYGYT
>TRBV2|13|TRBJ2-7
ASTPMGTSGDEQY